This TCR beta chain comes out of a study of blood T cells in healthy people across ages. PCR was performed a second time for roughly 7 to 12 cycles using a sample-barcoded 5' primer and a J-beta primer mix. Using its own MiXCR run on the 5' RACE reads, TCRdb lists one record per CDR3 protein. The sample has 630,000 or so distinct CDR3 sequences; roughly 32% are singletons. The germline V gene has CDR1 SQVTM and CDR2 ANQGSEA. V was trimmed by 8 bases and J by 4 bases, leaving 11 bases between them. The CDR3 has 11 amino acids. Material: blood. The TCR originated in a woman of 80 years or more in good health. The V call is TRBV29-1, the J call TRBJ2-5; D gene uncertain. DNA for the CDR3: TGCAGCCTTCGCTGGTCAGAGACCCAGTACTTC. Translated: CSLRWSETQYF.